This T cell receptor beta chain was observed in a study of shared clonotypes between healthy human individuals. Background on the study: For every donor, three CD4 naive, three CD4 memory, two CD8 naive and one CD8 memory plates were used.

Authors' analysis steps: From ImmunoSEQ came sequences covering only the junction and carrying no quality scores, so filtering differed. The assay was immunoSEQ multiplex PCR, and TCRdb's table has in-frame clones only and misses some. V and J calls and clone size follow that table, whereas D and trimming were derived from the DNA. Of 950,000 to 1,100,000 clones in the sample, about 75% were seen once. The CDR3 runs to 15 residues. Study-level results: About 5% was the fraction of naive CD4 clonotypes found shared across a handful of donors. Although depth was large, rarefaction showed that sequencing of the sorted subsets was incomplete.

About this clone itself: Its antigen is undetermined.

The sample consisted of memory CD4+ T cells sorted from blood. Subset noted: CD45RA-negative fraction. The chain joins TRBV21-1 to TRBJ2-5; no DNA check was done on the table's D call, TRBD1. TRBV21-1 is flagged as a pseudogene. The sequence came from a man aged 18 to 29 in good health. The CDR3 region has the DNA TGTGCCAGCAGCAAAAGGGGGCGCGGGGTGGAGACCCAGTACTTC. Its translation is CASSKRGRGVETQYF.